Listed here are 26 T cell receptor beta chains from one sample, sequenced in a study of CD8+ T cells in alopecia areata. Sequencing templates came from extracted RNA that was reverse transcribed into cDNA. Clones were sequenced by immunoSEQ multiplex PCR, and TCRdb holds only the in-frame ones, with some missing. The sample has 110,000 to 150,000 clones, roughly 60% seen once. The source material was CD8+ T cells sorted from blood. These receptors were obtained from a human donor in good health.

V and J are TRBV27 and TRBJ2-7; no clear D gene. V lost 3 bases and J lost 0, with 9 bases in between. The CDR3 runs 14 residues. CDR1 is MNHEY, CDR2 SMNVEV, per germline (reference sequence). The CDR3 here is CASSFLGRSYEQYF. CDR3 coding DNA: TGTGCCAGCAGTTTCTTGGGTCGCTCCTACGAGCAGTACTTC.

In this sample, this clone turned up a few times. The rearrangement links TRBV7-2 to TRBJ2-1; no reliable D call. Trimming left V 0 bases short and J 2 bases short, with 8 bases between. Germline loops: CDR1 SGHTA, CDR2 FQGNSA. The CDR3 is 15 residues long. In DNA form, the CDR3 reads TGTGCCAGCAGCTTAGCCAGTGGAGCCTACAATGAGCAGTTCTTC. It specifies CASSLASGAYNEQFF.

V usage is TRBV5-4 and J usage is TRBJ2-3, with D possibly called TRBD1 or TRBD2 (5 bases each). The CDR3 loop spans 13 amino acids. V gave up 2 bases and J gave up 6 bases, with 10 bases separating them. CDR1 and CDR2 (germline): SGHNT, YYREEE (reference sequence). This CDR3 is CASSFQGVDTQYF. The CDR3 bases are TGTGCCAGCAGCTTCCAGGGAGTGGATACGCAGTATTTT.

This sequence joins TRBV25-1 and TRBJ2-1; D is undetermined. Germline loops: CDR1 MGHDK, CDR2 SYGVNS. The CDR3 runs 12 residues. V was cut by 4 bases and J by 10 bases, with 11 bases left in between. CDR3 loop: CASSAWVEEQFF. Here the CDR3 DNA reads TGTGCCAGCAGTGCTTGGGTCGAGGAGCAGTTCTTC.

CDR3 nucleotide sequence: TGTGCCAGCAGGCTAGCGGGGGGGGCCCTGGAGCTGTTTTTT. Translated, it gives CASRLAGGALELFF. The chain combines TRBV27 with TRBJ2-2; 12 positions agree with TRBD2. The length of the CDR3 is 14 residues. V shed 6 bases, J shed 10 bases, and the junction held 6 bases outside the gene matches. CDR1 is MNHEY and CDR2 is SMNVEV in the germline V gene (reference sequence).

The rearrangement links TRBV18 to TRBJ2-3; TRBD1 might be the D (5 bases). This CDR3 is 15 amino acids long. Between the trimmed V and J ends, which lost 4 bases and 0 bases, there was a span of 11 bases. Germline loops: CDR1 KGHSH, CDR2 LQKENI. The CDR3 loop is CASSRWGPSTDTQYF. CDR3 nucleotides: TGTGCCAGCTCACGGTGGGGCCCTAGCACAGATACGCAGTATTTT.

The chain is built from TRBV29-1 and TRBJ2-2, with D hard to call. The V gene lost 5 bases and the J gene lost 6 bases, with 10 bases spanning the gap. The CDR3 consists of 12 residues. Germline CDR1 is SQVTM and CDR2 is ANQGSEA. The CDR3 here is CSVLTGAGELFF. CDR3 coding DNA: TGCAGCGTTTTAACTGGAGCCGGGGAGCTGTTTTTT.

The chain links TRBV29-1 to TRBJ2-7; TRBD2 agrees at 9 bases. The germline CDR1 and CDR2 sequences are SQVTM and ANQGSEA. J gave up 0 bases and V 1 base, and 10 bases lay outside the gene matches. The CDR3 contains 17 residues. The DNA for the CDR3 is TGCAGCGTTGAAGTCTCTAGCGGGAAGTACCGCTCCTACGAGCAGTACTTC. This sequence encodes CSVEVSSGKYRSYEQYF.

This chain uses TRBV2 with TRBJ2-3; 10 nucleotides align to TRBD2. CDR1 is SNHLY, CDR2 FYNNEI, per germline. The CDR3 length is 15 residues. Trimming cost V 6 bases and J 0 bases; bases outside gene matches: 3. CDR3 protein: CASSRTSGSTDTQYF. As DNA, the CDR3 is TGTGCCAGCAGCCGGACTAGCGGAAGCACAGATACGCAGTATTTT.

This clone was detected only a few times. This chain joins TRBV6-5 and TRBJ2-1; TRBD1 matches 7 bases. CDR3 length: 13 amino acids. Trimming at V came to 6 bases and at J to 3 bases, leaving 2 bases not matched to a gene. In germline, CDR1 is MNHEY, CDR2 SVGAGI. CDR3 in amino acids: CASSRDSYNEQFF. CDR3 DNA: TGTGCCAGCAGCAGGGACAGCTACAATGAGCAGTTCTTC.

With respect to this clone: One junction end disagrees with the germline gene, perhaps due to a read error. This rearrangement joins TRBV6-5 to TRBJ2-7; D remains ambiguous. Per germline, CDR1 MNHEY and CDR2 SVGAGI. The CDR3 sequence is 15 residues long. This CDR3 reads CASSYSSGGYTEPYF. In nucleotides, the CDR3 is TGTGCCAGCAGTTACTCTTCCGGCGGCTATACCGAGCCGTACTTC.

V usage is TRBV7-6 and J usage is TRBJ1-1; D is unclear. The CDR3 runs to 15 residues. The V end lost 0 bases, the J end lost 3 bases, and 11 bases lay between the germline ends. CDR1 is SGHVS, CDR2 FNYEAQ, per germline. The CDR3 loop is CASSLALVLDTEAFF. The CDR3 region has the DNA TGTGCCAGCAGCTTAGCGCTTGTCTTGGACACTGAAGCTTTCTTT.

At least ten counts were recorded for this clone. The sample carries other DNA sequences with the same CDR3. This chain's CDR3 is CASSQDFGEQFF. Written as DNA, the CDR3 is TGCGCCAGCAGCCAAGATTTCGGTGAGCAGTTCTTC. V usage is TRBV4-1 and J usage is TRBJ2-1; D uncertain. The germline CDR1 and CDR2 sequences are MGHRA and YSYEKL. CDR3 length: 12 residues. V lost 0 bases and J 9 bases, leaving 6 bases between the germline ends.

This chain joins TRBV13 and TRBJ2-7, with 11 bases aligning to TRBD1. This CDR3 has 15 amino acids. The germline CDR1 and CDR2 sequences are PRHDT and FYEKMQ (reference sequence). Trimming took 3 bases from V and 0 from J; bases not matched to a gene: 1. CDR3 sequence reads: CASSFGTGGSYEQYF. The DNA of the CDR3 is TGTGCCAGCAGCTTTGGGACAGGGGGCTCCTACGAGCAGTACTTC.

The rearrangement joins TRBV6-5 to TRBJ1-3; D is ambiguous. In germline, CDR1 is MNHEY, CDR2 SVGAGI. This CDR3 comprises 13 residues. The V gene lost 6 bases and the J gene lost 4 bases, with 10 bases spanning the gap. CDR3 bases: TGTGCCAGCAGCAGCCATGGGGGAAACACCATATATTTT. Its translation: CASSSHGGNTIYF.

This clone has just one count. V is TRBV4-1 and J is TRBJ2-1; D unresolved. The CDR3 length is 12 residues. V lost 4 bases, J lost 7 bases, and 8 bases lay in between. Germline CDR1 reads MGHRA; CDR2 reads YSYEKL. The CDR3, as DNA: TGCGCCAGCAGCCGGGTCAGTAATGAGCAGTTCTTC. Translating gives CASSRVSNEQFF.

The rearrangement uses TRBV29-1 and TRBJ2-1, with 7 positions matching TRBD2. Looked up from germline, CDR1 is SQVTM and CDR2 is ANQGSEA. After removal of 5 bases from V and 5 bases from J, the junction contained 6 bases not matched to a gene. This CDR3 has 13 residues. The CDR3 bases are TGCAGCGTTAACGGGGGGTCGAACAATGAGCAGTTCTTC. Translation gives CSVNGGSNNEQFF.

This chain links TRBV11-2 with TRBJ2-7; 12 bases align to TRBD2. The CDR3 has 18 amino acids. Losses at the gene ends were 1 base for V and 2 bases for J; bases not matched to a gene: 9. Germline-derived CDR1 and CDR2 are SGHAT and FQNNGV. As DNA, the CDR3 is TGTGCCAGCAGCTTAGCCCAGCTAGCGGGAGGGCCCCCCTACGAGCAGTACTTC. Protein product: CASSLAQLAGGPPYEQYF.

This clone showed up just a few times. The same CDR3 also results from other DNA sequences found in this sample. This CDR3 is CASSFQGSYEQYF. The CDR3 DNA reads TGTGCCAGCAGTTTTCAGGGAAGCTACGAGCAGTACTTC. The gene calls are TRBV27 and TRBJ2-7; D might be TRBD1 (5 bases). V was trimmed by 3 bases and J by 3 bases, leaving 9 bases between them. CDR1 MNHEY and CDR2 SMNVEV come from the germline V gene (reference sequence). CDR3 length: 13 residues.

The V gene is TRBV9, the J gene TRBJ1-5; D uncertain. V lost 3 bases and J 3 bases, leaving 10 bases between the germline ends. CDR3 size: 14 residues. CDR1 and CDR2 (germline): SGDLS, YYNGEE. The CDR3 nucleotides are TGTGCCAGCAGCGGGTCGGGGAACAATCAGCCCCAGCATTTT. Translated: CASSGSGNNQPQHF.

The rearrangement links TRBV11-1 to TRBJ2-7; D perhaps matches TRBD2 (5 bases). V lost 6 bases and J lost 5, with 23 bases in between. Germline V gene sequence: CDR1 SGHAT, CDR2 FQDESV (reference sequence). The CDR3 spans 16 residues. As DNA, the CDR3 is TGTGCCAGCAGTAAGCCGAGGGCGCCGATTATCGACGAGCAGTACTTC. This codes for CASSKPRAPIIDEQYF.

This chain joins TRBV29-1 and TRBJ1-1, with D perhaps matching TRBD1 (6 bases). Germline V lookup: CDR1 SQVTM, CDR2 ANQGSEA. The germline V and J ends were trimmed by 4 bases and 5 bases, with 8 bases remaining between them. This CDR3 is built from 11 residues. The CDR3 is CSVGGGTEAFF. CDR3 nucleotides: TGCAGCGTTGGAGGGGGAACTGAAGCTTTCTTT.

This clone is a singleton in its sample. J is TRBJ2-3 and V is TRBV9; D not resolved. CDR3 length: 17 residues. From germline, CDR1 is SGDLS and CDR2 YYNGEE. Trimming took 4 bases from V and 0 from J, leaving 18 bases between them. The CDR3 region has the DNA TGTGCCAGCAGCCCCCTCCATATAGTTCCAAGCACAGATACGCAGTATTTT. Translation: CASSPLHIVPSTDTQYF.

Written as DNA, the CDR3 is TGTGCCAGCAAAGGGACTAGCGGCACCGGGGAGCTGTTTTTT. It translates to CASKGTSGTGELFF. The gene calls are TRBV27 and TRBJ2-2; TRBD2 agrees at 11 bases. The trim removed 7 bases at V and 4 bases at J, leaving 2 bases unmatched. From germline, CDR1 is MNHEY and CDR2 SMNVEV (reference sequence). CDR3 length: 14 amino acids.

The chain recombines TRBV4-1 with TRBJ2-7; D is perhaps TRBD1 (5 bases). V lost 4 bases, J lost 0 bases, and 10 bases lay in between. The CDR3 contains 14 residues. The V gene's germline CDR1 is MGHRA and CDR2 YSYEKL. CDR3: CASSLQGDSYEQYF. The CDR3 nucleotides read TGCGCCAGCAGCCTCCAGGGCGACTCCTACGAGCAGTACTTC.

The chain links TRBV5-6 to TRBJ2-5; either TRBD1 or TRBD2 may fit D (5 bases each). The CDR3 is 15 amino acids. V was trimmed by 4 bases and J by 2 bases, leaving 15 bases between them. Germline CDR1 reads SGHDT; CDR2 reads YYEEEE. The CDR3 here is CASSPLRGLQETQYF. The CDR3 DNA is TGTGCCAGCAGCCCTTTGAGGGGCCTTCAAGAGACCCAGTACTTC.